A single sample gave rise to the 21 T cell receptor beta chains below, sequenced in a study of blood T cell repertoires in COVID-19. TCRdb's copy holds only in-frame clones and misses some; the assay was immunoSEQ multiplex PCR. In the table there are roughly 78,000 clones, around four fifths of which are singletons. Sequencing was done on a sample of peripheral blood. These TCRs come from a woman over 75 with acute or convalescent COVID-19.

This clone was observed a single time. V and J are TRBV9 and TRBJ2-5, with D possibly matching TRBD2 (5 bases). This CDR3 contains 15 residues. Germline-derived CDR1 and CDR2 are SGDLS and YYNGEE. With 0 bases removed from V and 7 bases from J, the gap between germline ends came to 16 bases. The CDR3: CASSVALSGSGTQYF. CDR3 sequence (DNA): TGTGCCAGCAGCGTAGCTTTGTCGGGATCAGGGACCCAGTACTTC.

The chain employs TRBV7-3 and TRBJ1-1; weak D call: TRBD1 (6 bases). Germline values: CDR1 SGHTA, CDR2 FQGTGA. There are 13 residues in the CDR3. Deletions cut 4 bases from V and 4 bases from J, with 10 bases between. CDR3 amino acids: CASSSTGPTEAFF. CDR3 in DNA: TGTGCCAGCAGCTCGACAGGTCCCACTGAAGCTTTCTTT.

J is TRBJ2-5 and V is TRBV5-1; D may be TRBD2 (5 bases). The ends were cut back, 3 bases at V and 4 bases at J, with 13 bases in the middle. The CDR3 contains 14 residues. Germline CDR1 reads SGHRS; CDR2 reads YFSETQ. The CDR3 loop reads CASSWVRVGETQYF. In DNA form, the CDR3 reads TGCGCCAGCAGCTGGGTGAGGGTCGGAGAGACCCAGTACTTC.

The chain is built from TRBV6-4 and TRBJ1-1; 7 positions agree with TRBD1. Germline-derived CDR1 and CDR2 are MRHNA and SNTAGT. The trim removed 5 bases at V and 5 bases at J, leaving 5 bases unmatched. The CDR3 has 13 amino acids. The CDR3 is CASSSGQRTEAFF. CDR3 in DNA: TGTGCCAGCAGTTCGGGACAGCGGACTGAAGCTTTCTTT.

V and J are TRBV12-5 and TRBJ1-5, with TRBD1 as a possible D gene (6 bases). V lost 2 bases to trimming and J lost 3 bases, with 11 bases between them. CDR3 length equals 15 residues. CDR1 is LGHNT, CDR2 FRNRAP, per germline. This chain's CDR3 is CASGLTGFANQPQHF. The CDR3 coding sequence is TGTGCTAGTGGTTTGACAGGGTTTGCCAATCAGCCCCAGCATTTT.

This clone has only one observation. The CDR3 sequence: CATSDGGPGTGELFF. CDR3 DNA: TGTGCCACCAGTGACGGAGGGCCGGGCACCGGGGAGCTGTTTTTT. The V and J genes are TRBV24-1 and TRBJ2-2; D is possibly TRBD2 (6 bases). V dropped 4 bases and J dropped 4 bases, with 12 bases sitting between them. The CDR3 is made up of 15 amino acids. Germline loops: CDR1 KGHDR, CDR2 SFDVKD.

V gene TRBV2 combines with J gene TRBJ2-1; 8 positions match TRBD1. The CDR3 has 16 amino acids. The V segment lost 6 bases and the J segment 4 bases; nucleotides outside the gene matches: 11. Germline-derived CDR1 and CDR2 are SNHLY and FYNNEI. The CDR3, as DNA: TGTGCCAGCAGCCTGCTCGGGACAGGACTATACAATGAGCAGTTCTTC. Its translation: CASSLLGTGLYNEQFF.

The genes are TRBV5-1 and TRBJ2-2; D remains ambiguous. V was pared by 0 bases and J by 0 bases, with 6 bases between. The length of the CDR3 is 15 residues. Germline CDR1 SGHRS, CDR2 YFSETQ. CDR3 in amino acids: CASSLGTSNTGELFF. In DNA, the CDR3 is TGCGCCAGCAGCTTGGGTACATCGAACACCGGGGAGCTGTTTTTT.

J is TRBJ2-7 and V is TRBV6-5; 7 bases fit TRBD1. Germline CDR1 reads MNHEY; CDR2 reads SVGAGI. The CDR3 consists of 14 residues. Germline trimming cut 6 bases from V and 2 bases from J; bases unmatched to any gene: 7. CDR3 region: CASRTTGRPYEQYF. The CDR3 coding sequence is TGTGCCAGCAGGACGACAGGGCGCCCCTACGAGCAGTACTTC.

This clone was found a few times. V gene TRBV5-6 combines with J gene TRBJ1-4; D is possibly TRBD1 (6 bases). The CDR3 is 17 amino acids. V was shortened by 3 bases and J by 11 bases, with 26 bases between the two germline ends. CDR1 is SGHDT and CDR2 is YYEEEE in the germline V gene. The CDR3, as DNA: TGTGCCAGCAGCTCTAGAACAGGGTGGCGGGAGTTCGGGAAACTGTTTTTT. This sequence encodes CASSSRTGWREFGKLFF.

DNA of the CDR3: TGTGCCAGTAGCCAATCTAGCGGGAGGCCGGGCGGGGAGCTGTTTTTT. Translation: CASSQSSGRPGGELFF. The rearrangement uses TRBV19 and TRBJ2-2, with 11 positions matching TRBD2. Germline CDR1 LNHDA, CDR2 SQIVND (reference sequence). The CDR3 runs 16 residues. Trimming removed 6 bases from V and 7 bases from J; junction bases left unmatched: 10.

This clone was observed a few times. This sequence joins TRBV30 and TRBJ1-1; maybe TRBD1 (5 bases). CDR1 GTSNPN and CDR2 SVGIG come from the germline V gene (reference sequence). Trimming stripped 2 bases from V and 7 bases from J, with 11 bases between. The CDR3 runs 12 residues. CDR3 sequence: CAWSTDRYEAFF. The CDR3 nucleotides read TGTGCCTGGAGTACTGACAGATATGAAGCTTTCTTT.

The gene calls are TRBV11-3 and TRBJ2-1; 10 bases are a match to TRBD2. The CDR3 is 18 amino acids. Germline values: CDR1 SGHNT, CDR2 YENEEA. V trimming: 5 bases; J trimming: 0 bases; junction bases outside the gene matches: 10. The CDR3 reads CASSPTSGDLSSYNEQFF. CDR3 coding DNA: TGTGCCAGCAGCCCCACTAGCGGGGACCTAAGCTCCTACAATGAGCAGTTCTTC.

J is TRBJ1-1 and V is TRBV19, with TRBD1 as a possible D gene (5 bases). Germline values: CDR1 LNHDA, CDR2 SQIVND (reference sequence). The CDR3 runs to 9 residues. The ends were cut back, 8 bases at V and 11 bases at J, with 9 bases in the middle. CDR3 loop: CASGAGAFF. For the CDR3, the DNA is TGTGCCAGTGGGGCCGGGGCTTTCTTT.

This chain links TRBV11-2 with TRBJ1-1; 8 nucleotides align to TRBD1. The CDR3 is 15 amino acids. Germline CDR1 is SGHAT and CDR2 is FQNNGV. Trimming cost V 5 bases and J 5 bases; bases outside gene matches: 10. The CDR3: CASSTFRTGKTEAFF. The CDR3 coding sequence is TGTGCCAGCAGCACCTTTCGGACAGGGAAAACTGAAGCTTTCTTT.

The chain couples TRBV7-3 to TRBJ2-1; maybe TRBD2 (7 bases). Germline V lookup: CDR1 SGHTA, CDR2 FQGTGA. Trimming removed 5 bases at V and 0 bases at J, with 20 bases between. The CDR3 loop spans 18 amino acids. Here the CDR3 DNA reads TGTGCCAGCAGCCCCCGGTTAGGGGGGGAGGACTCCTACAATGAGCAGTTCTTC. This translates into CASSPRLGGEDSYNEQFF.

The chain uses TRBV18 and TRBJ2-1; TRBD2 agrees at 12 bases. The CDR3 runs to 16 residues. Trimming cost V 3 bases and J 7 bases; bases outside gene matches: 7. Germline V lookup: CDR1 KGHSH, CDR2 LQKENI. CDR3: CASSPWTSGNHNEQFF. The DNA of the CDR3 is TGTGCCAGCTCACCCTGGACTAGCGGGAACCATAATGAGCAGTTCTTC. The full variable domain, with the rest looked up from reference TRBV18 and TRBJ2-1, is NAGVMQNPRHLVRRRGQEARLRCSPMKGHSHVYWYRQLPEEGLKFMVYLQKENIIDESGMPKERFSAEFPKEGPSILRIQQVVRGDSAAYFCASSPWTSGNHNEQFFGPGTRLTVL.

This chain connects TRBV12-3 or TRBV12-4 to TRBJ2-7; 7 nucleotides match TRBD2. With V trimmed by 5 bases and J by 3 bases, 1 base remained unmatched. This CDR3 spans 12 amino acids. The CDR3 DNA sequence: TGTGCCAGCAGTCGGGACTACTACGAGCAGTACTTC. The encoded protein is CASSRDYYEQYF.

V is TRBV25-1 and J is TRBJ1-4, with 7 bases identical to TRBD1. The CDR3 consists of 13 residues. The germline CDR1 and CDR2 sequences are MGHDK and SYGVNS. V was pared by 9 bases and J by 8 bases, with 9 bases of the junction left unmatched. CDR3 loop: CASNRGREEKLFF. In DNA form, the CDR3 reads TGTGCCAGTAACAGGGGAAGGGAGGAAAAACTGTTTTTT. The full variable domain, with the rest looked up from reference TRBV25-1 and TRBJ1-4, is EADIYQTPRYLVIGTGKKITLECSQTMGHDKMYWYQQDPGMELHLIHYSYGVNSTEKGDLSSESTVSRIRTEHFPLTLESARPSHTSQYLCASNRGREEKLFFGSGTQLSVL.

The chain couples TRBV20-1 to TRBJ2-1, with 10 bases identical to TRBD2. V shed 3 bases and J 6 bases; nucleotides not matched to a gene: 8. Germline CDR1 and CDR2: DFQATT and SNEGSKA (reference sequence). This CDR3 region has 15 residues. The CDR3 spells CSASPVQRGGNEQFF. The CDR3 nucleotides read TGCAGTGCTAGTCCCGTCCAGCGGGGGGGCAATGAGCAGTTCTTC.

The V call is TRBV5-1, the J call TRBJ2-1; D unresolved. V lost 4 bases and J lost 6, with 11 bases in between. CDR3 length: 13 residues. Germline-derived CDR1 and CDR2 are SGHRS and YFSETQ. CDR3 in DNA: TGCGCCAGCAGCCAGGCTCACCCCAATGAGCAGTTCTTC. Protein: CASSQAHPNEQFF.